This entry lists 18 T cell receptor beta chains sequenced from one sample in a study of blood T cell repertoires in COVID-19. Only in-frame clones appear in the TCRdb table, and some are missing; sequencing was by immunoSEQ multiplex PCR. The data show over 60,000 clones, approximately 80% seen once. Sequenced material: peripheral blood. These receptors all stem from a man older than 75 with active COVID-19.

The chain employs TRBV6-2 or TRBV6-3 and TRBJ1-1; D call uncertain. This CDR3 is built from 14 residues. The germline V gene has CDR1 MNHEY and CDR2 SVGEGT. The V end was cut by 5 bases, the J end by 1 base, with 11 bases between. The CDR3 nucleotides read TGTGCCAGCAGTCAGACTGCCACGAACACTGAAGCTTTCTTT. This sequence encodes CASSQTATNTEAFF.

The chain recombines TRBV7-2 with TRBJ1-6; D unclear. V lost 3 bases to trimming and J lost 7 bases, with 13 bases between them. Germline V CDR1 and CDR2: SGHTA, FQGNSA. The CDR3 has 15 residues. The CDR3 nucleotides read TGTGCCAGCAGCTTCGGGAGGACCTCAAATTCACCCCTCCACTTT. Translated, it gives CASSFGRTSNSPLHF. Full variable domain (remainder filled in from reference TRBV7-2 and TRBJ1-6): GAGVSQSPSNKVTEKGKDVELRCDPISGHTALYWYRQSLGQGLEFLIYFQGNSAPDKSGLPSDRFSAERTGGSVSTLTIQRTQQEDSAVYLCASSFGRTSNSPLHFGNGTRLTVT.

The chain couples TRBV21-1 to TRBJ2-1; the table gives TRBD1 as D, unverified against the DNA. TRBV21-1 is a pseudogene locus. The CDR3 is 12 amino acids. In nucleotides, the CDR3 is TGTGCCAGCAGCGCAGGATGCGATGAGCAGTTCTTC. Residues: CASSAGCDEQFF.

The chain uses TRBV4-1 and TRBJ1-6; D uncertain. There are 16 residues in the CDR3. Trimming took 0 bases from V and 7 from J, leaving 13 bases between them. Germline CDR1 reads MGHRA; CDR2 reads YSYEKL. In DNA form, the CDR3 reads TGCGCCAGCAGCCAAGAAGAAAAACAGCTAAATTCACCCCTCCACTTT. Its translation is CASSQEEKQLNSPLHF.

The rearrangement links TRBV15 to TRBJ2-5; D perhaps matches TRBD2 (5 bases). V was clipped by 5 bases and J by 2 bases, with 18 bases between them. CDR3 length: 16 residues. Per germline, CDR1 LNHNV and CDR2 YYDKDF (reference sequence). CDR3 DNA sequence: TGTGCCACCAGCCGGCCGGTGGGAGTCCGTCAAGAGACCCAGTACTTC. It encodes CATSRPVGVRQETQYF.

The chain employs TRBV7-3 and TRBJ1-1; 9 nucleotides agree with TRBD1. After removal of 6 bases from V and 3 bases from J, the junction contained 2 bases not matched to a gene. The CDR3 length is 13 residues. Per germline, CDR1 SGHTA and CDR2 FQGTGA. The CDR3 DNA reads as TGTGCCAGCAGGGGACAGGGTTACACTGAAGCTTTCTTT. It yields the protein CASRGQGYTEAFF. Full variable domain (rest looked up from reference TRBV7-3 and TRBJ1-1): GAGVSQTPSNKVTEKGKYVELRCDPISGHTALYWYRQSLGQGPEFLIYFQGTGAADDSGLPNDRFFAVRPEGSVSTLKIQRTERGDSAVYLCASRGQGYTEAFFGQGTRLTVV.

V usage is TRBV19 and J usage is TRBJ2-1, with D perhaps matching TRBD1 (9 bases). V lost 7 bases to trimming and J lost 8 bases, with 15 bases between them. The CDR3 loop spans 13 amino acids. Germline V gene sequence: CDR1 LNHDA, CDR2 SQIVND (reference sequence). The CDR3 protein is CASKTGGLDEQFF. DNA of the CDR3: TGTGCCAGTAAGACAGGGGGACTAGATGAGCAGTTCTTC.

The chain links TRBV28 to TRBJ2-7; a possible D gene is TRBD2 (6 bases). The CDR3 has 14 amino acids. In germline, CDR1 is MDHEN, CDR2 SYDVKM. V shed 6 bases and J shed 0 bases, with 12 bases lying between them. CDR3 in DNA: TGTGCCAGCAGACGAGGGGAGGTCTCCTACGAGCAGTACTTC. This gives the protein CASRRGEVSYEQYF.

The V and J genes are TRBV2 and TRBJ2-1, with TRBD1 matching over 8 bases. The CDR3 spans 15 residues. The junction had 8 bases not matched to a gene; V was cut back by 8 bases and J by 2 bases. The germline CDR1 and CDR2 sequences are SNHLY and FYNNEI. The CDR3 nucleotides read TGTGCCAGCGGGGTGGGGGGACAGGCCTACAATGAGCAGTTCTTC. Protein: CASGVGGQAYNEQFF. Drawing the rest from reference TRBV2 and TRBJ2-1, the complete variable domain is EPEVTQTPSHQVTQMGQEVILRCVPISNHLYFYWYRQILGQKVEFLVSFYNNEISEKSEIFDDQFSVERPDGSNFTLKIRSTKLEDSAMYFCASGVGGQAYNEQFFGPGTRLTVL.

This clone was counted a single time. The chain carries TRBV4-3 and TRBJ1-1; D not resolved. Per germline, CDR1 LGHNA and CDR2 YSLEER. Trimming stripped 4 bases from V and 0 bases from J, with 9 bases between. This CDR3 has 14 residues. CDR3 sequence (DNA): TGCGCCAGCAGCCGCTCCTCGGTGAACACTGAAGCTTTCTTT. This gives the protein CASSRSSVNTEAFF.

The J gene is TRBJ1-1, the V gene TRBV3-1 (or the pseudogene TRBV3-2); D is unresolved. CDR3 length equals 13 residues. The germline CDR1 and CDR2 sequences are LGHDT and YNNKEL (reference sequence). The V end was cut by 7 bases, the J end by 1 base, with 10 bases between. The CDR3 bases are TGTGCCAGCACTGGGCAACAGAACACTGAAGCTTTCTTT. Translation gives CASTGQQNTEAFF.

This clone was found once. The chain carries TRBV5-1 and TRBJ2-3, with 14 bases matching TRBD2. V shed 3 bases, J shed 3 bases, and the junction held 6 bases outside the gene matches. Per the germline V gene, CDR1 is SGHRS and CDR2 is YFSETQ. This CDR3 contains 17 residues. The CDR3 sequence is CASSSGTSGSWTDTQYF. For the CDR3, the DNA is TGCGCCAGCAGCTCCGGGACTAGCGGGAGCTGGACAGATACGCAGTATTTT.

This clone came up once. The chain links TRBV6-2 or TRBV6-3 to TRBJ2-4; maybe TRBD2 (6 bases). The CDR3 has 12 amino acids. Trimming pared 1 base from V and 9 bases from J, leaving 7 bases between. The germline gives CDR1 MNHEY, CDR2 SVGEGT. CDR3 coding DNA: TGTGCCAGCAGTTACTTGGGGGGCATTCAGTACTTC. Its translation is CASSYLGGIQYF.

V is TRBV7-9 and J is TRBJ1-2; tentative D call: TRBD1 (5 bases). CDR3 length: 14 residues. The V end was cut by 6 bases, the J end by 4 bases, with 15 bases between. The germline gives CDR1 SEHNR, CDR2 FQNEAQ (reference sequence). CDR3 amino acids: CASSQETASYGYTF. In DNA form, the CDR3 reads TGTGCCAGCAGTCAGGAGACAGCGTCCTATGGCTACACCTTC. The whole variable domain, filled in from reference TRBV7-9 and TRBJ1-2, reads DTGVSQNPRHKITKRGQNVTFRCDPISEHNRLYWYRQTLGQGPEFLTYFQNEAQLEKSRLLSDRFSAERPKGSFSTLEIQRTEQGDSAMYLCASSQETASYGYTFGSGTRLTVV.

The chain couples TRBV7-2 to TRBJ1-5; 7 positions agree with TRBD1. Trimming cost V 6 bases and J 5 bases; bases outside gene matches: 10. CDR3 length: 15 amino acids. Germline V gives CDR1 SGHTA, CDR2 FQGNSA. CDR3 coding DNA: TGTGCCAGCAGGTCAGGGACAGTCGGAGATCAGCCCCAGCATTTT. Protein product: CASRSGTVGDQPQHF.

The table lists this clone with a count of one. J is TRBJ1-2 and V is TRBV3-1 (or the pseudogene TRBV3-2); D is possibly TRBD1 (5 bases). Germline CDR1 reads LGHDT; CDR2 reads YNNKEL (reference sequence). The CDR3 is made up of 13 amino acids. V gave up 1 base and J gave up 8 bases, with 11 bases separating them. The CDR3 is CASSQGGVRGYTF. The CDR3 region has the DNA TGTGCCAGCAGCCAAGGGGGGGTGAGGGGCTACACCTTC.

The rearrangement links TRBV14 to TRBJ2-4, with a weak D call TRBD1 (5 bases). From germline, CDR1 is SGHDN and CDR2 FVKESK. With 3 bases removed from V and 6 bases from J, the gap between germline ends came to 18 bases. The CDR3 is 16 residues long. As DNA, the CDR3 is TGTGCCAGCAGCCAGGGCCGCGTCCTTGGGGCAAACATTCAGTACTTC. Translating it yields CASSQGRVLGANIQYF.

V and J are TRBV12-3 or TRBV12-4 and TRBJ1-1; D remains ambiguous. V lost 6 bases to trimming and J lost 1 base, with 6 bases between them. There are 12 residues in the CDR3. CDR3 DNA sequence: TGTGCCAGCAGCAGGCAGAACACTGAAGCTTTCTTT. Translation: CASSRQNTEAFF.